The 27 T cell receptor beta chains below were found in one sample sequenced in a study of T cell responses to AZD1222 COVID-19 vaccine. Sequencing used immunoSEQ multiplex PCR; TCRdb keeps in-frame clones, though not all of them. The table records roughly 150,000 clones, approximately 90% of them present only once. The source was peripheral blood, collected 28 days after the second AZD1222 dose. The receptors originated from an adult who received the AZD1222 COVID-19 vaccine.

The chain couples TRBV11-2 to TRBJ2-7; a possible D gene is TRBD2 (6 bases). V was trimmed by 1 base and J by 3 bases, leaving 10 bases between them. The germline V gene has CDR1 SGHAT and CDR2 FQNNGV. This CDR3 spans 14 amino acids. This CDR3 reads CASSLGHGGYEQYF. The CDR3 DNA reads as TGTGCCAGCAGCTTAGGACACGGGGGCTACGAGCAGTACTTC.

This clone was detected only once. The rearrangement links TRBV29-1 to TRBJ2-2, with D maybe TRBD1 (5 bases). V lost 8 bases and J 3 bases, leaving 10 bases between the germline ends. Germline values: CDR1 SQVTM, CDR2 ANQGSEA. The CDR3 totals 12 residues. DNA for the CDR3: TGCAGCTCCCGACAGTACACCGGGGAGCTGTTTTTT. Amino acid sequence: CSSRQYTGELFF.

The CDR3: CASSSSGYSYEQYF. CDR3 sequence (DNA): TGTGCCAGCAGTTCGAGCGGGTACTCCTACGAGCAGTACTTC. The chain combines TRBV27 with TRBJ2-7; TRBD2 is a possible D gene (6 bases). Germline-derived CDR1 and CDR2 are MNHEY and SMNVEV (reference sequence). The CDR3 has 14 amino acids. Deletions cut 4 bases from V and 0 bases from J, with 10 bases between.

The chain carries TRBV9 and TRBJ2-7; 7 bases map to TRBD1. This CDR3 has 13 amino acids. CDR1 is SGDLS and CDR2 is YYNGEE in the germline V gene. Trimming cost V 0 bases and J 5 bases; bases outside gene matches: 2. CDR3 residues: CASSVGDRNEQYF. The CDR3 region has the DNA TGTGCCAGCAGCGTAGGGGACAGAAACGAGCAGTACTTC. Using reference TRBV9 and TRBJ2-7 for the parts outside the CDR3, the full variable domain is DSGVTQTPKHLITATGQRVTLRCSPRSGDLSVYWYQQSLDQGLQFLIQYYNGEERAKGNILERFSAQQFPDLHSELNLSSLELGDSALYFCASSVGDRNEQYFGPGTRLTVT.

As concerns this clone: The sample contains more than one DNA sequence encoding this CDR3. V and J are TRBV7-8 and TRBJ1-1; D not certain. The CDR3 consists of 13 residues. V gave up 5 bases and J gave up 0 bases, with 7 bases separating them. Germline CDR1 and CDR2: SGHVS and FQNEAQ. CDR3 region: CASSARVNTEAFF. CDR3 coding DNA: TGTGCCAGCAGCGCAAGAGTGAACACTGAAGCTTTCTTT.

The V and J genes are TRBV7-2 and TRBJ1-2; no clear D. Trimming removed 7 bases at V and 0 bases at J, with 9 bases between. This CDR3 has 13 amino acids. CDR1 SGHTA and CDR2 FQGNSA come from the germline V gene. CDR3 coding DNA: TGTGCCAGCACCCAAACTACTAACTATGGCTACACCTTC. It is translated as CASTQTTNYGYTF.

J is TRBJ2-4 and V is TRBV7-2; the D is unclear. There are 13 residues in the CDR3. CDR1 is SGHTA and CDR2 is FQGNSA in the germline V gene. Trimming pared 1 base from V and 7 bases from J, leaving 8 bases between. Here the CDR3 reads CASSLVGPNIQYF. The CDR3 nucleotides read TGTGCCAGCAGCTTAGTAGGACCCAACATTCAGTACTTC.

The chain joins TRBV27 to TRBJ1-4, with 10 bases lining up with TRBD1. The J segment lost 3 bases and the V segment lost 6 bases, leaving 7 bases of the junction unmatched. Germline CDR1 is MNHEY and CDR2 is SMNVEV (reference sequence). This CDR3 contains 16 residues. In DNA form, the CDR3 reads TGTGCCAGCAGCCGGGACAGGGGCTCGGCTAATGAAAAACTGTTTTTT. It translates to CASSRDRGSANEKLFF.

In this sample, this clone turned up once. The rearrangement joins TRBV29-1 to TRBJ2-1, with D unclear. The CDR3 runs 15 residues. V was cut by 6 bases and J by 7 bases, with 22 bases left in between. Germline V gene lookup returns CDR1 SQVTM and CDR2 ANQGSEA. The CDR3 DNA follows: TGCAGCGTCTGGGCCATGGTGGGCGCCGGGAATGAGCAGTTCTTC. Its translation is CSVWAMVGAGNEQFF.

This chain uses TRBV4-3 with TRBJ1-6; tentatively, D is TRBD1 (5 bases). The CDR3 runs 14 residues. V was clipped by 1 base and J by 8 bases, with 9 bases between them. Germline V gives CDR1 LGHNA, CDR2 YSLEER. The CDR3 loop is CASSQGGGYSPLHF. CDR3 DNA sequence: TGCGCCAGCAGCCAAGGGGGGGGATATTCACCCCTCCACTTT.

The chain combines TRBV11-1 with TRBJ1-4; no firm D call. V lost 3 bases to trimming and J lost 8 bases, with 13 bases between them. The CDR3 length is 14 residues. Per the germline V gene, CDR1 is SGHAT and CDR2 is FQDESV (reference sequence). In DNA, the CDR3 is TGTGCCAGCAGCTTGTCAGTGGCTCCGGAAAAACTGTTTTTT. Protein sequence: CASSLSVAPEKLFF.

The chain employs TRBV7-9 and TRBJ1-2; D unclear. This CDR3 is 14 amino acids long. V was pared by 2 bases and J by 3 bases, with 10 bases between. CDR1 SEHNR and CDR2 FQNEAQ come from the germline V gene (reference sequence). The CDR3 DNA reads TGTGCCAGCAGCTTATACGGGTCGGACTATGGCTACACCTTC. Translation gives CASSLYGSDYGYTF.

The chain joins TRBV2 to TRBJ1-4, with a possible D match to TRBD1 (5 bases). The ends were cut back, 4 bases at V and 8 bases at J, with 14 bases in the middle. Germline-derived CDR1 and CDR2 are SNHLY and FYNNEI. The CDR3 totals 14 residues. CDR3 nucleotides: TGTGCCAGCAGTGTCTTCAGGGTCGAGGAAAAACTGTTTTTT. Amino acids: CASSVFRVEEKLFF.

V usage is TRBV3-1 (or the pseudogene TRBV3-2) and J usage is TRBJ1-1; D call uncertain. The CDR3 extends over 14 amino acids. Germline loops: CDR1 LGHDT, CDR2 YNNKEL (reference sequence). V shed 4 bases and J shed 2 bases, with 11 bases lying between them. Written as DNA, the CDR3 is TGTGCCAGCAGCCCGACATTTGGAAACACTGAAGCTTTCTTT. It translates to CASSPTFGNTEAFF.

In DNA, the CDR3 is TGTGCCAGCAGGCCGGGAGTGCAAGAGACCCAGTACTTC. Encoded protein: CASRPGVQETQYF. The J gene is TRBJ2-5, the V gene TRBV28; weak D call: TRBD2 (6 bases). This CDR3 contains 13 residues. Germline V lookup: CDR1 MDHEN, CDR2 SYDVKM. Between the trimmed V and J ends, which lost 6 bases and 2 bases, there was a span of 10 bases.

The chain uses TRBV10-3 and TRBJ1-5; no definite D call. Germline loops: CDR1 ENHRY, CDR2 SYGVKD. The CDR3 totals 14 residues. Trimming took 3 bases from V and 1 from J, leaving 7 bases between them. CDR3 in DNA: TGTGCCATCAGTGATAGCGGGAGCAATCAGCCCCAGCATTTT. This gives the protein CAISDSGSNQPQHF.

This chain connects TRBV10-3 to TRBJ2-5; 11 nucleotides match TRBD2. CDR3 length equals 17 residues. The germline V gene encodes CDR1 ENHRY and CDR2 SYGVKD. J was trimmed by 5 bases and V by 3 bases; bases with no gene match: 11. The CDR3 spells CAISDDQTSGDGETQYF. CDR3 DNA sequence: TGTGCCATCAGTGACGACCAGACTAGCGGGGACGGCGAGACCCAGTACTTC.

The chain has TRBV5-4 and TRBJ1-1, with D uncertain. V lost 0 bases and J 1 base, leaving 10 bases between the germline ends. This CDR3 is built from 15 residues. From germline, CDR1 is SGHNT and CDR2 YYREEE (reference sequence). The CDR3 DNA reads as TGTGCCAGCAGCTTGGGCGGACGGGGGAACACTGAAGCTTTCTTT. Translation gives CASSLGGRGNTEAFF.

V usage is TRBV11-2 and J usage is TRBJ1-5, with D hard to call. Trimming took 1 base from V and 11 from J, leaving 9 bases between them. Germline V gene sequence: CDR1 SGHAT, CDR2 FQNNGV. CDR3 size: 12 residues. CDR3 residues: CASSLGNEAQHF. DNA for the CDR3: TGTGCCAGCAGCTTAGGGAACGAGGCCCAGCATTTT.

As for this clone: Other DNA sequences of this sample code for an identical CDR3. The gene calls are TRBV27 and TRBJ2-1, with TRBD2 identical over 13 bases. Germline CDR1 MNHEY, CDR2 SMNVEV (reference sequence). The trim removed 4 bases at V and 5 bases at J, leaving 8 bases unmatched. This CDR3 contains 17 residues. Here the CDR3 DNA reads TGTGCCAGCAGTTCTCCGCCCACTAGCGGGGGGGACAATGAGCAGTTCTTC. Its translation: CASSSPPTSGGDNEQFF.

CDR3 nucleotide sequence: TGTGCCAGCAGTTACGGGGCAGGGGCGAAGGATGGCTACACCTTC. As protein: CASSYGAGAKDGYTF. The chain combines TRBV6-5 with TRBJ1-2; D might be TRBD1 (6 bases). V was pared by 2 bases and J by 6 bases, with 16 bases between. The CDR3 runs 15 residues. Per the germline V gene, CDR1 is MNHEY and CDR2 is SVGAGI.

CDR3 DNA sequence: TGCGCCAGCCACCGCAACTCGAACACTGAAGCTTTCTTT. This translates into CASHRNSNTEAFF. The chain employs TRBV5-1 and TRBJ1-1; no clear D gene. CDR1 is SGHRS, CDR2 YFSETQ, per germline. V lost 7 bases and J 1 base, leaving 11 bases between the germline ends. This CDR3 spans 13 amino acids.

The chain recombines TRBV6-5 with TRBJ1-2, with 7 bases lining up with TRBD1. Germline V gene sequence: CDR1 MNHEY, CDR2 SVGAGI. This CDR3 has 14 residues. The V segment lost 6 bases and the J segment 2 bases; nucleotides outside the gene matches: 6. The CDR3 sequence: CASSVTGVNYGYTF. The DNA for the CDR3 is TGTGCCAGCAGCGTTACAGGGGTGAACTATGGCTACACCTTC.

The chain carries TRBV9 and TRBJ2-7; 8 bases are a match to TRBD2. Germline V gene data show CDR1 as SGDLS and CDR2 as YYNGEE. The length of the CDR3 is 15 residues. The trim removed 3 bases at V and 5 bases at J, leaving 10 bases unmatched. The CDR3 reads CASSGYIAGPNEQYF. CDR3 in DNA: TGTGCCAGCAGCGGATATATAGCGGGGCCGAACGAGCAGTACTTC.

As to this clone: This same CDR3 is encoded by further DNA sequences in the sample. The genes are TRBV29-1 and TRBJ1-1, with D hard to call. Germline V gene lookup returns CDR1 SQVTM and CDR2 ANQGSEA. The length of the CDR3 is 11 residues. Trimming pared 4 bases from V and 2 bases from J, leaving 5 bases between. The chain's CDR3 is CSVVVNTEAFF. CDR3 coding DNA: TGCAGCGTTGTGGTTAACACTGAAGCTTTCTTT.

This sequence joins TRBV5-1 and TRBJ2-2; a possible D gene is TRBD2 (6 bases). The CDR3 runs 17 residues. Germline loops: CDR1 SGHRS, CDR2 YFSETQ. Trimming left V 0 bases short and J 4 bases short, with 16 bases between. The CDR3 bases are TGCGCCAGCAGCTTGGCCCGTGGGGGGATTGGCACCGGGGAGCTGTTTTTT. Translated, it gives CASSLARGGIGTGELFF.

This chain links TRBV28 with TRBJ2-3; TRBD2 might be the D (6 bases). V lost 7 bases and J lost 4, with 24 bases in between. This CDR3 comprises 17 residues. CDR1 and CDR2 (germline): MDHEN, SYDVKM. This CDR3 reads CASTLRTGTQGSDTQYF. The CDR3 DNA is TGTGCCAGCACCTTGAGAACCGGGACTCAAGGGTCAGATACGCAGTATTTT.